Shown below are 20 T cell receptor beta chains from a single sample sequenced in a study of identical twins. TCRdb independently ran MiXCR on the 5' RACE reads; one entry per CDR3 protein. Among about 730,000 distinct CDR3 sequences listed, about 20% were seen once. These data are also associated with another study on T cells expressing NK-cell markers.

The specimen sequenced was PBMCs. The source of these receptors is a young woman in good health.

This clonotype was seen a handful of times. This rearrangement joins TRBV6-1 to TRBJ2-4; D ambiguous. V lost 6 bases and J lost 8, with 17 bases in between. The CDR3 totals 14 residues. CDR1 and CDR2 (germline): MNHNS, SASEGT. CDR3 sequence reads: CASSPDLWADIQYF. The CDR3 bases are TGTGCCAGCAGCCCCGACTTGTGGGCGGACATTCAGTACTTC.

The V call is TRBV5-1, the J call TRBJ1-2, with TRBD1 matching over 8 bases. V lost 4 bases to trimming and J lost 8 bases; unmatched junction nucleotides: 7. CDR3 length equals 13 residues. Germline loops: CDR1 SGHRS, CDR2 YFSETQ. CDR3 sequence: CASSRWTGQGYTF. The DNA for the CDR3 is TGCGCCAGCAGCCGATGGACAGGGCAGGGCTACACCTTC.

The chain carries TRBV9 and TRBJ2-3, with 9 positions matching TRBD2. This CDR3 is built from 16 residues. Germline CDR1 SGDLS, CDR2 YYNGEE. Trimming took 1 base from V and 2 from J; bases not matched to a gene: 5. The CDR3 here is CASSVTSSGVTDTQYF. The CDR3 bases are TGTGCCAGCAGCGTAACGTCTAGCGGGGTCACAGATACGCAGTATTTT.

This clonotype was detected a few times. The CDR3 bases are TGTGCCAGCAGTTTATATGCAGGCACCTTATCCTACGAGCAGTACTTC. Translation gives CASSLYAGTLSYEQYF. The gene calls are TRBV27 and TRBJ2-7; D ambiguous. V gave up 1 base and J gave up 1 base, with 14 bases separating them. Germline loops: CDR1 MNHEY, CDR2 SMNVEV (reference sequence). This CDR3 region has 16 residues.

The V gene is TRBV19, the J gene TRBJ2-1, with 9 positions matching TRBD2. Trimming at V came to 5 bases and at J to 8 bases, leaving 10 bases not matched to a gene. This CDR3 has 15 residues. Germline CDR1 LNHDA, CDR2 SQIVND (reference sequence). The CDR3 protein is CASSWGGRALDEQFF. CDR3 bases: TGTGCCAGTAGTTGGGGCGGGAGGGCCCTCGATGAGCAGTTCTTC.

The rearrangement joins TRBV5-1 to TRBJ2-7; TRBD1 is a possible D gene (5 bases). This CDR3 spans 13 amino acids. From germline, CDR1 is SGHRS and CDR2 YFSETQ. Trimming pared 0 bases from V and 7 bases from J, leaving 11 bases between. The CDR3 is CASSLGQGEEQYF. The CDR3 nucleotides read TGCGCCAGCAGCTTGGGGCAGGGCGAGGAGCAGTACTTC. The variable domain in full, with the rest retrieved from reference TRBV5-1 and TRBJ2-7, is KAGVTQTPRYLIKTRGQQVTLSCSPISGHRSVSWYQQTPGQGLQFLFEYFSETQRNKGNFPGRFSGRQFSNSRSEMNVSTLELGDSALYLCASSLGQGEEQYFGPGTRLTVT.

V gene TRBV29-1 combines with J gene TRBJ1-4; no definite D call. Germline CDR1 and CDR2: SQVTM and ANQGSEA. Trimming cost V 0 bases and J 11 bases, with 10 bases left between them. The CDR3 totals 12 residues. Written as DNA, the CDR3 is TGCAGCGTTGAAGATACGGCTCTTAAACTGTTTTTT. Translated: CSVEDTALKLFF.

V usage is TRBV6-5 and J usage is TRBJ2-5; 9 positions match TRBD1. After removal of 2 bases from V and 7 bases from J, the junction contained 5 bases not matched to a gene. The CDR3 contains 14 residues. Germline loops: CDR1 MNHEY, CDR2 SVGAGI. CDR3 DNA sequence: TGTGCCAGCAGTTACCTACAGGGGGCTGGGACCCAGTACTTC. It is translated as CASSYLQGAGTQYF.

The CDR3 DNA reads as TGTGCCAGCAGTGGCTCAACCATCGAGAGGGGGCTAACCTACGAGCAGTACTTC. Translated: CASSGSTIERGLTYEQYF. J is TRBJ2-7 and V is TRBV2, with 7 bases matching TRBD1. There are 18 residues in the CDR3. Germline V gene lookup returns CDR1 SNHLY and CDR2 FYNNEI. The J segment lost 2 bases and the V segment lost 4 bases, leaving 17 bases of the junction unmatched.

This clonotype has only a few counts. J is TRBJ2-4 and V is TRBV12-3 or TRBV12-4, with 8 bases aligning to TRBD2. This CDR3 has 17 amino acids. V shed 6 bases, J shed 0 bases, and the junction held 10 bases outside the gene matches. The CDR3 region is CASRIALAGLAKNIQYF. DNA for the CDR3: TGTGCCAGCAGAATTGCATTAGCGGGGTTAGCCAAAAACATTCAGTACTTC.

The chain employs TRBV5-1 and TRBJ2-3; TRBD1 or TRBD2 may be the D gene (6 bases each). The ends were cut back, 4 bases at V and 2 bases at J, with 20 bases in the middle. CDR1 and CDR2 from the germline V gene are SGHRS and YFSETQ. CDR3 length: 17 residues. The CDR3 DNA is TGCGCCAGCAGCGAGGGGACGGGGGCGGGAACCACAGATACGCAGTATTTT. It translates to CASSEGTGAGTTDTQYF.

The sample holds a few counts of this clonotype. The chain carries TRBV7-2 and TRBJ2-3; D tentatively reads TRBD1 or TRBD2 (5 bases each). This CDR3 comprises 13 residues. Germline loops: CDR1 SGHTA, CDR2 FQGNSA. Trimming removed 4 bases from V and 11 bases from J, with 16 bases in between. As DNA, the CDR3 is TGTGCCAGCAGCTCCGGGACCGGCCGGCGGCAGTATTTT. This gives the protein CASSSGTGRRQYF. The variable domain in full, completed from reference TRBV7-2 and TRBJ2-3, reads GAGVSQSPSNKVTEKGKDVELRCDPISGHTALYWYRQSLGQGLEFLIYFQGNSAPDKSGLPSDRFSAERTGGSVSTLTIQRTQQEDSAVYLCASSSGTGRRQYFGPGTRLTVL.

The chain recombines TRBV20-1 with TRBJ2-1, with TRBD2 matching 11 bases. The ends lost 7 bases at V and 6 bases at J; junction bases unmatched: 8. CDR1 DFQATT and CDR2 SNEGSKA come from the germline V gene (reference sequence). CDR3 length: 14 residues. CDR3 sequence reads: CSGLAGGLGNEQFF. DNA for the CDR3: TGCAGTGGTTTAGCGGGAGGGCTTGGCAATGAGCAGTTCTTC.

This clonotype was detected ten times or more. This chain links TRBV6-5 with TRBJ2-1; D perhaps matches TRBD2 (6 bases). CDR3 length: 15 amino acids. Looked up from germline, CDR1 is MNHEY and CDR2 is SVGAGI. The V end was cut by 6 bases, the J end by 6 bases, with 18 bases between. CDR3 in DNA: TGTGCCAGCAGCCCCGGGAGCCGAGAAGTCAATGAGCAGTTCTTC. Translating gives CASSPGSREVNEQFF.

The chain employs TRBV15 and TRBJ2-7; 7 bases fit TRBD1. Per germline, CDR1 LNHNV and CDR2 YYDKDF (reference sequence). With 5 bases clipped from V and 3 bases from J, the junction kept 10 bases outside the gene matches. This CDR3 has 15 amino acids. The CDR3 sequence: CATSQGRGTFYEQYF. The CDR3 region has the DNA TGTGCCACCAGCCAAGGCAGGGGGACCTTCTACGAGCAGTACTTC. The full variable domain, in which reference TRBV15 and TRBJ2-7 provide the parts outside the CDR3, is DAMVIQNPRYQVTQFGKPVTLSCSQTLNHNVMYWYQQKSSQAPKLLFHYYDKDFNNEADTPDNFQSRRPNTSFCFLDIRSPGLGDTAMYLCATSQGRGTFYEQYFGPGTRLTVT.

This clonotype was seen many times. This chain joins TRBV7-2 and TRBJ2-1; the D gene is possibly TRBD2 (6 bases). Per the germline V gene, CDR1 is SGHTA and CDR2 is FQGNSA. There are 15 residues in the CDR3. V lost 4 bases to trimming and J lost 3 bases, with 13 bases between them. CDR3 DNA: TGTGCCAGCAGCTCCGGGACTCAAAACTACAATGAGCAGTTCTTC. This translates into CASSSGTQNYNEQFF.

This clonotype was seen a few times. The genes are TRBV15 and TRBJ2-3; possible D gene TRBD2, 5 bases. This CDR3 contains 17 residues. Trimming took off 0 bases at V and 2 bases at J, with 15 bases between the two ends. The germline CDR1 and CDR2 sequences are LNHNV and YYDKDF (reference sequence). CDR3 sequence: CATSRDRRGGYTDTQYF. CDR3 in DNA: TGTGCCACCAGCAGAGATCGCCGCGGCGGGTACACAGATACGCAGTATTTT.

This clonotype has ten or more counts. The rearrangement joins TRBV5-6 to TRBJ1-1; D perhaps matches TRBD1 (5 bases). Germline V gene lookup returns CDR1 SGHDT and CDR2 YYEEEE. This CDR3 region has 15 residues. The V gene lost 4 bases and the J gene lost 1 base, with 14 bases spanning the gap. This CDR3 reads CASSQPSGANTEAFF. CDR3 nucleotides: TGTGCCAGCAGCCAACCTAGTGGGGCGAACACTGAAGCTTTCTTT.

In its sample, this clonotype was seen many times. The V and J genes are TRBV7-2 and TRBJ2-3, with 8 bases lining up with TRBD1. The CDR3 is made up of 13 amino acids. V shed 7 bases and J 5 bases; nucleotides not matched to a gene: 5. The V gene's germline CDR1 is SGHTA and CDR2 FQGNSA. The CDR3 here is CASTRGQVDTQYF. The CDR3 nucleotides read TGTGCCAGCACCCGGGGACAGGTAGATACGCAGTATTTT.

This clonotype was detected only a few times. The J gene is TRBJ2-7, the V gene TRBV7-2, with D uncertain. CDR3 length: 13 amino acids. Per the germline V gene, CDR1 is SGHTA and CDR2 is FQGNSA. The V and J ends lost 3 bases and 1 base respectively, with 7 bases between them. In DNA, the CDR3 is TGTGCCAGCAGCTTCTTCAGTTCCTACGAGCAGTACTTC. Its protein is CASSFFSSYEQYF.